A selection of T cell receptor beta chains follows, all from one sample in a study of T cell repertoires in cytomegalovirus infection. TCRdb re-analysed the reads in MiXCR, keeping a single row per CDR3 protein. The sample holds 800,000 to 950,000 distinct CDR3 sequences; 32% are singletons and the top ten take 9.5% to 15%. What these receptors recognize is not known. This specimen consisted of cultured CD8+ T cells from PBMCs, obtained from culture after CMV antigen stimulation. These receptors all come from a human donor in good health (CMV status not recorded). Some clones in this sample may be carry-over from other donors' samples. Both conserved end residues are part of each CDR3. Each record gives: CDR3 protein, CDR3 DNA, D gene, J gene, V gene, clone size. D genes are given only for firm matches. The size field is filled for only some rows; it gives once, few, many or a size class.

CDR3: CASSSLAVGEAFF; DNA: TGTGCCAGCAGCTCCTTGGCGGTAGGCGAAGCTTTCTTT; D: .; J: TRBJ1-1; V: TRBV11-2; size: .
CDR3: CASIPRGPGRSNTEAFF; DNA: TGTGCCAGCATTCCTAGGGGTCCGGGACGTTCCAACACTGAAGCTTTCTTT; D: .; J: TRBJ1-1; V: TRBV27; size: .
CDR3: CASSPLRLNTEAFF; DNA: TGTGCCAGCAGCCCCCTGAGATTGAACACTGAAGCTTTCTTT; D: .; J: TRBJ1-1; V: TRBV7-2; size: many
CDR3: CASSQGSHNQPQHF; DNA: TGCGCCAGCAGCCAAGGCAGCCACAATCAGCCCCAGCATTTT; D: .; J: TRBJ1-5; V: TRBV4-1; size: few
CDR3: CASSQLQGRQETQYF; DNA: TGTGCCAGCAGCCAACTACAGGGGCGGCAAGAGACCCAGTACTTC; D: TRBD1; J: TRBJ2-5; V: TRBV7-3; size: few
CDR3: CSARTQGGNTIYF; DNA: TGCAGTGCTAGAACGCAGGGCGGAAACACCATATATTTT; D: .; J: TRBJ1-3; V: TRBV20-1; size: .
CDR3: CASSRYSVRDMNTEAFF; DNA: TGCGCCAGCAGCCGCTACTCCGTCAGGGACATGAACACTGAAGCTTTCTTT; D: .; J: TRBJ1-1; V: TRBV4-1; size: few
CDR3: CASSLQGAKTEAFF; DNA: TGTGCCAGCAGTTTGCAGGGCGCGAAAACTGAAGCTTTCTTT; D: .; J: TRBJ1-1; V: TRBV28; size: few
CDR3: CSARDRGRLETQYF; DNA: TGCAGTGCTAGAGATCGGGGGAGACTAGAGACCCAGTACTTC; D: .; J: TRBJ2-5; V: TRBV20-1; size: .
CDR3: CASSYQDGSGANVLTF; DNA: TGTGCCAGCAGTTACCAGGACGGCTCTGGGGCCAACGTCCTGACTTTC; D: .; J: TRBJ2-6; V: TRBV6-5; size: .
CDR3: CASSRTGVRDSPLHF; DNA: TGTGCCAGCAGCCGCACAGGGGTTAGGGATTCACCCCTCCACTTT; D: TRBD1; J: TRBJ1-6; V: TRBV7-2; size: once
CDR3: CASSYPESTLESNYGYTF; DNA: TGTGCCAGCAGTTACCCGGAGAGTACACTCGAAAGCAACTATGGCTACACCTTC; D: .; J: TRBJ1-2; V: TRBV6-2/TRBV6-3; size: .
CDR3: CASSHLRDVHGTQYF; DNA: TGTGCCAGCAGCCATCTCCGGGACGTCCATGGGACCCAGTACTTC; D: .; J: TRBJ2-5; V: TRBV14; size: few
CDR3: CASTPPADTDTQYF; DNA: TGTGCCAGCACCCCCCCGGCGGACACAGATACGCAGTATTTT; D: .; J: TRBJ2-3; V: TRBV6-1; size: .
CDR3: CASSESRNQPQHF; DNA: TGTGCCAGCAGTGAGTCCCGGAATCAGCCCCAGCATTTT; D: .; J: TRBJ1-5; V: TRBV7-6; size: few
CDR3: CASSPHLGIQETQYF; DNA: TGTGCCAGTAGTCCCCACCTCGGCATCCAAGAGACCCAGTACTTC; D: .; J: TRBJ2-5; V: TRBV19; size: few
CDR3: CATNSYGLNSGELFF; DNA: TGTGCCACCAACTCCTACGGCCTGAACTCCGGGGAGCTGTTTTTT; D: .; J: TRBJ2-2; V: TRBV6-1; size: .
CDR3: CASSVGQGDEQFF; DNA: TGTGCCAGCAGCGTAGGTCAGGGGGATGAGCAGTTCTTC; D: TRBD1; J: TRBJ2-1; V: TRBV9; size: .